In its sample, the clone carrying this T cell receptor beta chain was seen once. Germline V gene data show CDR1 as SNHLY and CDR2 as FYNNEI. CDR3 length equals 14 residues. The J segment lost 7 bases and the V segment lost 9 bases, leaving 11 bases of the junction unmatched. The sample belongs to a study of blood T cell repertoires in COVID-19. In the study overall: Samples came from the United States, Italy and Spain, spanning acute and convalescent COVID-19.

In the authors' methods: Nucleated cell number was recorded as an estimate derived from reference gene primer amplification. TCRdb's copy holds only in-frame clones and misses some; the assay was immunoSEQ multiplex PCR. The D gene and trimming were derived from the DNA, and the V and J assignments and clone size from that table. The profile covers hundreds of thousands of clones, with roughly four fifths appearing a single time and 5% taken by the ten largest. Participants were placed into cohorts based on the clinical history they reported. The V gene is TRBV2, the J gene TRBJ2-1, with 8 bases lining up with TRBD1. The sequenced sample consisted of PBMCs or T cells enriched from blood (not recorded which). This sequence was found in a man aged 40-50 years who had been exposed to COVID-19. CDR3 sequence (DNA): TGTGCCAGAACCCACGGGACAGGTCGTAATGAGCAGTTCTTC. This gives the protein CARTHGTGRNEQFF.